A single sample gave rise to the 18 T cell receptor beta chains below, sequenced in a study of T cell clonotyping in hematopoietic cell transplantation. Profiled with immunoSEQ multiplex PCR; TCRdb holds only in-frame clones, not every one. The sample has 6,000 or so clones, approximately 87% seen once. Sample: peripheral blood mononuclear cells, taken 100 days after allogeneic stem cell transplant. These receptors all come from a female patient between 40 and 55 years old who had an allogeneic stem cell transplant from a related donor, so the T cells may come from the graft donor. Some clones in this sample may be carry-over from other donors' samples.

The V and J genes are TRBV5-4 and TRBJ2-7, with TRBD2 identical over 7 bases. The CDR3 covers 15 residues. J gave up 5 bases and V 4 bases, and 12 bases lay outside the gene matches. Germline CDR1 and CDR2: SGHNT and YYREEE (reference sequence). The DNA of the CDR3 is TGTGCCAGCAGCCTGTTAGGGCGGGAGAATAACGAGCAGTACTTC. Translated: CASSLLGRENNEQYF.

The rearrangement joins TRBV6-5 to TRBJ1-5; 7 bases are shared with TRBD1. Germline values: CDR1 MNHEY, CDR2 SVGAGI. This CDR3 is 15 amino acids long. J gave up 5 bases and V 6 bases, and 10 bases lay outside the gene matches. CDR3 sequence reads: CASSRDRATHQPQHF. The CDR3 nucleotides read TGTGCCAGCAGCCGCGACAGGGCCACCCATCAGCCCCAGCATTTT.

The gene calls are TRBV11-2 and TRBJ2-5; D uncertain. CDR1 SGHAT and CDR2 FQNNGV come from the germline V gene. Trimming stripped 5 bases from V and 5 bases from J, with 6 bases between. The CDR3 loop spans 11 amino acids. CDR3 in DNA: TGTGCCAGCAGCCCCCACGAGACCCAGTACTTC. Its protein is CASSPHETQYF. The whole variable domain, filled in from reference TRBV11-2 and TRBJ2-5, reads EAGVAQSPRYKIIEKRQSVAFWCNPISGHATLYWYQQILGQGPKLLIQFQNNGVVDDSQLPKDRFSAERLKGVDSTLKIQPAKLEDSAVYLCASSPHETQYFGPGTRLLVL.

The rearrangement joins TRBV6-6 to TRBJ1-2, with D unclear. V dropped 6 bases and J dropped 4 bases, with 12 bases sitting between them. This CDR3 contains 13 residues. Germline CDR1 MNHNY, CDR2 SVGAGI (reference sequence). In DNA form, the CDR3 reads TGTGCCAGCAGCCCAAAGAGATTCTATGGCTACACCTTC. This codes for CASSPKRFYGYTF.

This chain joins TRBV5-6 and TRBJ1-3; 7 bases are shared with TRBD1. V lost 4 bases and J lost 2; bases outside the gene matches: 3. CDR1 SGHDT and CDR2 YYEEEE come from the germline V gene. The CDR3 runs to 14 residues. The CDR3 region is CASSRDRTGNTIYF. CDR3 in DNA: TGTGCCAGCAGCAGGGACAGAACTGGAAACACCATATATTTT.

As DNA, the CDR3 is TGTGCCAGCAGTTTACAGGGGGCGGACCATGAGCAGTTCTTC. This gives the protein CASSLQGADHEQFF. J is TRBJ2-1 and V is TRBV28; 8 bases are a match to TRBD1. The CDR3 is made up of 14 amino acids. CDR1 MDHEN and CDR2 SYDVKM come from the germline V gene. The ends lost 2 bases at V and 8 bases at J; junction bases unmatched: 5.

The rearrangement links TRBV4-2 to TRBJ2-5; 9 nucleotides line up with TRBD2. The CDR3 contains 15 residues. The germline V gene has CDR1 LGHNA and CDR2 YNFKEQ. After removal of 0 bases from V and 5 bases from J, the junction contained 4 bases not matched to a gene. CDR3 sequence (DNA): TGTGCCAGCAGCCAAGAGCGGGAGGGCGGGGAGACCCAGTACTTC. Its translation: CASSQEREGGETQYF.

In regard to this clone: This sample includes further DNA sequences coding for the same CDR3. The chain employs TRBV30 and TRBJ1-2; D remains ambiguous. CDR1 and CDR2 from the germline V gene are GTSNPN and SVGIG (reference sequence). The ends were cut back, 2 bases at V and 4 bases at J, with 8 bases in the middle. This CDR3 has 12 amino acids. The CDR3 loop reads CAWSRQSYGYTF. Written as DNA, the CDR3 is TGTGCCTGGAGTAGGCAGTCCTATGGCTACACCTTC.

The V call is TRBV7-2, the J call TRBJ2-5; D possibly matches TRBD1 or TRBD2 (5 bases each). There are 16 residues in the CDR3. Trimming pared 5 bases from V and 5 bases from J, leaving 21 bases between. Germline V gene sequence: CDR1 SGHTA, CDR2 FQGNSA. The CDR3 nucleotides read TGTGCCAGCAGCCGAAGATTGGGACCATCAGGGGAGACCCAGTACTTC. Protein product: CASSRRLGPSGETQYF.

The genes are TRBV28 and TRBJ2-7, with 9 bases aligning to TRBD1. CDR1 and CDR2 (germline): MDHEN, SYDVKM. Trimming cost V 2 bases and J 1 base; bases outside gene matches: 9. The CDR3 totals 17 residues. The CDR3 protein is CASSLLGGTGKSYEQYF. DNA of the CDR3: TGTGCCAGCAGTTTACTGGGGGGGACAGGGAAGTCCTACGAGCAGTACTTC.

This clone occurred once. V and J are TRBV27 and TRBJ1-1, with D possibly TRBD1 on 6 matching bases. Germline V gene data show CDR1 as MNHEY and CDR2 as SMNVEV (reference sequence). CDR3 length equals 16 residues. Trimming took 5 bases from V and 0 from J, leaving 16 bases between them. CDR3 coding DNA: TGTGCCAGCAGTGGAAGAACAGGGAGGATGAACACTGAAGCTTTCTTT. As protein: CASSGRTGRMNTEAFF.

The V and J genes are TRBV5-1 and TRBJ2-3, with TRBD2 matching 8 bases. The CDR3 contains 15 residues. The J segment lost 5 bases and the V segment lost 0 bases, leaving 5 bases of the junction unmatched. CDR1 is SGHRS and CDR2 is YFSETQ in the germline V gene. DNA for the CDR3: TGCGCCAGCAGCTTGGGAGCGGGAGCTGGAGATACGCAGTATTTT. As protein: CASSLGAGAGDTQYF.

The rearrangement joins TRBV4-2 to TRBJ2-1, with TRBD2 identical over 11 bases. The CDR3 is 17 amino acids. CDR1 LGHNA and CDR2 YNFKEQ come from the germline V gene. V lost 4 bases to trimming and J lost 5 bases; unmatched junction nucleotides: 10. In DNA, the CDR3 is TGTGCCAGCAGCCGAGTTTCTAGCGGGGGGAGCGACAATGAGCAGTTCTTC. It encodes CASSRVSSGGSDNEQFF.

This sequence joins TRBV7-2 and TRBJ2-1; D call uncertain. This CDR3 spans 13 amino acids. The V end was cut by 1 base, the J end by 5 bases, with 6 bases between. The germline V gene has CDR1 SGHTA and CDR2 FQGNSA. CDR3 DNA sequence: TGTGCCAGCAGCTTAGGGCCTAACAATGAGCAGTTCTTC. Translated: CASSLGPNNEQFF.

This chain connects TRBV29-1 to TRBJ2-3; D unclear. The V end was cut by 1 base, the J end by 2 bases, with 7 bases between. CDR1 SQVTM and CDR2 ANQGSEA come from the germline V gene. The CDR3 extends over 13 amino acids. The CDR3 sequence is CSVEVPPTDTQYF. The CDR3, as DNA: TGCAGCGTTGAAGTCCCTCCCACAGATACGCAGTATTTT.

CDR3 residues: CASSFPGTIPGDTQYF. The CDR3 nucleotides read TGTGCCAGCAGCTTTCCCGGGACTATCCCGGGGGATACGCAGTATTTT. The V call is TRBV5-6, the J call TRBJ2-3; 7 bases match TRBD2. The germline V gene has CDR1 SGHDT and CDR2 YYEEEE. Trimming took 2 bases from V and 6 from J; bases not matched to a gene: 12. This CDR3 contains 16 residues.

The chain couples TRBV29-1 to TRBJ2-3, with D tentatively TRBD1 (6 bases). Trimming removed 0 bases at V and 4 bases at J, with 14 bases between. CDR1 and CDR2 (germline): SQVTM, ANQGSEA. The CDR3 covers 15 residues. For the CDR3, the DNA is TGCAGCGTTGAAGAAGAGATCAGGGGTCCAGATACGCAGTATTTT. Translated: CSVEEEIRGPDTQYF.

The rearrangement links TRBV9 to TRBJ1-5; D unresolved. The CDR3 has 15 amino acids. Trimming removed 0 bases from V and 4 bases from J, with 11 bases in between. Germline lookup yields CDR1 SGDLS and CDR2 YYNGEE. CDR3 sequence (DNA): TGTGCCAGCAGCGTAGGGACCGTGGGGAATCAGCCCCAGCATTTT. Amino acids: CASSVGTVGNQPQHF.